This entry features one TCR beta chain sequence. Antigen: not known. J lost 4 bases, V lost 2 bases, and 6 bases had no gene match. The CDR3 covers 15 residues. Germline V CDR1 and CDR2: SGHAT, FQNNGV. The data are from a study of shared clonotypes between healthy human individuals. Study conclusions and caveats: Sequencing depth was a factor that was expected to affect clonotype sharing among donors. Naive CD4 clonotypes overlapped across a handful of donors at roughly 4.5%.

The repertoire was sequenced with immunoSEQ multiplex PCR; TCRdb's copy has only in-frame clones and lacks some. Of more than 850,000 clones in the sample, around three quarters were seen once. J is TRBJ2-7 and V is TRBV11-2, with 9 bases aligning to TRBD1. This receptor was obtained from a man between 18 and 35 years old in good health. Some clones in this sample may be carry-over from other donors' samples. The material sequenced was memory CD4+ T cells from PBMCs. The subset here: CD45RA-negative fraction. The chain's CDR3 is CASSLRGQGVYEQYF. The CDR3 DNA is TGTGCCAGCAGCTTAAGGGGACAGGGAGTATACGAGCAGTACTTC. The full variable domain, with the rest looked up from reference TRBV11-2 and TRBJ2-7, is EAGVAQSPRYKIIEKRQSVAFWCNPISGHATLYWYQQILGQGPKLLIQFQNNGVVDDSQLPKDRFSAERLKGVDSTLKIQPAKLEDSAVYLCASSLRGQGVYEQYFGPGTRLTVT.